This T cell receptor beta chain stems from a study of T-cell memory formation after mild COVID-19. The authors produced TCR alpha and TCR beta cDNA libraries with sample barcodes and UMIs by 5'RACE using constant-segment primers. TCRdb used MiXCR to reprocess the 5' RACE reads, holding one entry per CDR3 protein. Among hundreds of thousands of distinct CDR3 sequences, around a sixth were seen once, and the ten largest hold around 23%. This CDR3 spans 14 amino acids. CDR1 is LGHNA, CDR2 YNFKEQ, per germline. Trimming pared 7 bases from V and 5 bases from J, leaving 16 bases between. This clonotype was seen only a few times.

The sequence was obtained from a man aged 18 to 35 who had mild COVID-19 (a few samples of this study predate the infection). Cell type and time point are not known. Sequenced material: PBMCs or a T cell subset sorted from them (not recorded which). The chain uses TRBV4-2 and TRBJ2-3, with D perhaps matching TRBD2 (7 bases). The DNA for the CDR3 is TGTGCCAGCACGGCGGGGGCCCTAGGAGATACGCAGTATTTT. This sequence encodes CASTAGALGDTQYF.